A selection of T cell receptor beta chains follows, all from one sample in a study of blood T cell repertoires in COVID-19. Profiled with immunoSEQ multiplex PCR; TCRdb holds only in-frame clones, not every one. Altogether around 120,000 clones are present, approximately 90% being singletons, with the ten largest covering 1.8%. The specimen was peripheral blood. The receptor source for this set is a human donor with active COVID-19. The donor label of this sample is uncertain. Each CDR3 is given without its conserved first and last residue. Each record gives: clone size, J gene, V gene, CDR3 protein. Clone sizes are given selectively: once, few, many, or a class where the clone is expanded.

. | TRBJ1-1 | TRBV12-3/TRBV12-4 | ASSPRNSDSF
. | TRBJ1-2 | TRBV30 | AWSTRQESRT
. | TRBJ1-1 | TRBV6-5 | ASSSFQVGGTEAF
. | TRBJ2-2 | TRBV20-1 | SASFAGDTGELF
once | TRBJ1-3 | TRBV6-2/TRBV6-3 | ASSYSNSRPGNTIY
. | TRBJ1-3 | TRBV6-2/TRBV6-3 | ASSYGGSGNTIY
once | TRBJ2-7 | TRBV28 | ASMGGNSYEQY
. | TRBJ2-1 | TRBV11-3 | ASSSTSGGGYNEQF
. | TRBJ2-2 | TRBV7-8 | ASSWTSGGAGELF
. | TRBJ2-7 | TRBV12-3/TRBV12-4 | ASSLQTSYEQY
. | TRBJ2-2 | TRBV7-8 | ASRGASNTGELF
. | TRBJ2-2 | TRBV21-1 | ASSKGLPDTNTGELF
. | TRBJ2-1 | TRBV7-9 | ASSPSGGSSYNEQF
. | TRBJ2-7 | TRBV19 | ASSIGTGGPYEQY
. | TRBJ2-2 | TRBV5-1 | ASSLGQGSDTGELF
. | TRBJ2-7 | TRBV2 | ASSEQGGEQY
few | TRBJ1-3 | TRBV7-2 | ASSLVAGASSGNTIY
. | TRBJ2-7 | TRBV5-1 | ASSLRTSGGLSSYEQY
. | TRBJ1-4 | TRBV5-1 | ASSFTVGEKLF
once | TRBJ2-1 | TRBV28 | ASRGGQGYNEQF
. | TRBJ2-7 | TRBV24-1 | ATSVAGVEQY
. | TRBJ1-5 | TRBV19 | ASSMTGGFSQPQH
. | TRBJ1-5 | TRBV5-1 | ASSLDYGGSNQPQH
. | TRBJ2-5 | TRBV9 | ASSVSPEETQY
. | TRBJ2-7 | TRBV7-6 | ASSLGGDEQY
. | TRBJ2-7 | TRBV28 | ASSPARAKVRTAEQY
once | TRBJ2-7 | TRBV27 | ASSLNGYEQY
. | TRBJ1-1 | TRBV11-2 | ASRTRGFNTEAF
. | TRBJ2-7 | TRBV9 | ASSVGWKGQGANEQY
. | TRBJ1-1 | TRBV28 | ASSFSRQGQNTEAF
. | TRBJ2-7 | TRBV28 | ASQVRSPASYEQY
. | TRBJ1-5 | TRBV19 | AISTPAGQPQH
. | TRBJ2-7 | TRBV18 | ASSPSGGAYEQY
. | TRBJ2-1 | TRBV5-1 | ASSLGTATYNEQF
. | TRBJ2-7 | TRBV5-1 | ASSLDVLRNYEQY
. | TRBJ2-5 | TRBV5-1 | ASSSRQSPRETQY
. | TRBJ2-3 | TRBV27 | ASSLKDRRTDTQY
. | TRBJ1-6 | TRBV7-2 | ASSLGTANSPLH
. | TRBJ2-7 | TRBV6-2/TRBV6-3 | ASSLTSPSYEQY
. | TRBJ2-2 | TRBV6-5 | ASRRLRGELF
. | TRBJ2-7 | TRBV6-5 | ASSYSTASYEQY
. | TRBJ1-3 | TRBV10-1 | ASSESGGKAGNTIY
. | TRBJ2-2 | TRBV7-2 | ASSFRLAGRRELF
. | TRBJ2-3 | TRBV19 | ASSRGGRGDTQY
. | TRBJ1-5 | TRBV7-2 | ASSSGTWDQPQH